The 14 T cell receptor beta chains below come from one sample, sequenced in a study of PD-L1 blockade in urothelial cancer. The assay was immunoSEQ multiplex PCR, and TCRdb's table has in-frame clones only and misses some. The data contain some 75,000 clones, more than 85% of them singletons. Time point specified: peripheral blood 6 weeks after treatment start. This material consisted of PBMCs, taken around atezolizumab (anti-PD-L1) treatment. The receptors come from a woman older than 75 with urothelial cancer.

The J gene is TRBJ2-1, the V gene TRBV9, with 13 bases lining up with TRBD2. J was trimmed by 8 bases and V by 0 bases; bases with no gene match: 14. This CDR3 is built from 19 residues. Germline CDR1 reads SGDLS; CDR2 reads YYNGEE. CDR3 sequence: CASSVGLTRTSGSGDEQFF. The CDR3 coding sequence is TGTGCCAGCAGCGTAGGCCTCACAAGGACTAGCGGGAGTGGGGATGAGCAGTTCTTC. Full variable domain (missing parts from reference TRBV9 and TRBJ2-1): DSGVTQTPKHLITATGQRVTLRCSPRSGDLSVYWYQQSLDQGLQFLIQYYNGEERAKGNILERFSAQQFPDLHSELNLSSLELGDSALYFCASSVGLTRTSGSGDEQFFGPGTRLTVL.

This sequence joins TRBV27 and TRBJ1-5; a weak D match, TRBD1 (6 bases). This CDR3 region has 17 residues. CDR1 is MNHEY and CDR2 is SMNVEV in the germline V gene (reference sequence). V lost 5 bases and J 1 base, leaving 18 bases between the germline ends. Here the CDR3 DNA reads TGTGCCAGCAGTCTTCAGACAGGCGGAGTCAGCAATCAGCCCCAGCATTTT. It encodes CASSLQTGGVSNQPQHF.

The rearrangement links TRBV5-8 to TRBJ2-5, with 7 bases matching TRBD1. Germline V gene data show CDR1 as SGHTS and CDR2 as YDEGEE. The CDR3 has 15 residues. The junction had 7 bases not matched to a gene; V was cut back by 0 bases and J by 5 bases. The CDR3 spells CASSLAGQRGETQYF. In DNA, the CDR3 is TGTGCCAGCAGCTTGGCGGGACAGCGAGGGGAGACCCAGTACTTC.

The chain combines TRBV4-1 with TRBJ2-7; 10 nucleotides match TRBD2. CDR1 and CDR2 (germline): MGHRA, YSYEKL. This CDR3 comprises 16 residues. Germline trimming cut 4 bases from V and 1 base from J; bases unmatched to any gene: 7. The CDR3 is CASSRQEREGSYEQYF. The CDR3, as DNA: TGCGCCAGCAGCCGCCAGGAGCGGGAGGGGTCCTACGAGCAGTACTTC.

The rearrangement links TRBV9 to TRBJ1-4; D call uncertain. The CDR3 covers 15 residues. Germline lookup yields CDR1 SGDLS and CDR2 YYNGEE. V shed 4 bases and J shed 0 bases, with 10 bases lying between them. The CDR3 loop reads CASSPAGATNEKLFF. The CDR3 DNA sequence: TGTGCCAGCAGCCCCGCCGGGGCAACTAATGAAAAACTGTTTTTT.

The CDR3 sequence is CASSPPGRQGGTSGGYTDTQYF. For the CDR3, the DNA is TGCGCCAGCAGTCCCCCCGGTCGGCAGGGCGGGACTAGCGGGGGGTACACAGATACGCAGTATTTT. V usage is TRBV23-1 and J usage is TRBJ2-3; 15 bases map to TRBD2. TRBV23-1 is reported as an ORF; its role is uncertain. The CDR3 covers 22 residues. The V gene end was trimmed by 4 bases and the J gene end by 2 bases; junction bases not matched to a gene: 19.

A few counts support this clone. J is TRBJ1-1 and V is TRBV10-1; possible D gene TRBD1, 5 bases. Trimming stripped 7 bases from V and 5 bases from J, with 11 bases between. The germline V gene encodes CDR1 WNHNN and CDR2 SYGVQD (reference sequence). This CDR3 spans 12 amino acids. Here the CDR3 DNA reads TGCGCCAGCAAATATAGGGGTACTGAAGCTTTCTTT. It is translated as CASKYRGTEAFF.

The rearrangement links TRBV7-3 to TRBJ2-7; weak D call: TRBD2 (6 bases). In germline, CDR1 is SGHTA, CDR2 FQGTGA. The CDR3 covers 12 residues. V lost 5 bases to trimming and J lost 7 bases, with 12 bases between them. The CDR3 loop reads CASSRETGEQYF. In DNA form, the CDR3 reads TGTGCCAGCAGCCGGGAGACGGGTGAGCAGTACTTC.

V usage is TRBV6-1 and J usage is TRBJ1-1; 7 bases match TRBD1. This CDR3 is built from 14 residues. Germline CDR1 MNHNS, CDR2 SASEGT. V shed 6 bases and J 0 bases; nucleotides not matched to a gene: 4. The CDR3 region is CASRVGQMNTEAFF. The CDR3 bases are TGTGCCAGCAGAGTGGGACAGATGAACACTGAAGCTTTCTTT.

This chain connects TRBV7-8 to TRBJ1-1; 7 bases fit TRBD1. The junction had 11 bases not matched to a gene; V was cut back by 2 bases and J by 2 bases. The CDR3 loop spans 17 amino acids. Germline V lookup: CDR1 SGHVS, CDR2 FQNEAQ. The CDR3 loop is CASSLSRTGGRNTEAFF. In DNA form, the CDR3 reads TGTGCCAGCAGCTTATCTCGGACAGGTGGACGTAACACTGAAGCTTTCTTT. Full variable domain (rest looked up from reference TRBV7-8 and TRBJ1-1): GAGVSQSPRYKVAKRGQDVALRCDPISGHVSLFWYQQALGQGPEFLTYFQNEAQLDKSGLPSDRFFAERPEGSVSTLKIQRTQQEDSAVYLCASSLSRTGGRNTEAFFGQGTRLTVV.

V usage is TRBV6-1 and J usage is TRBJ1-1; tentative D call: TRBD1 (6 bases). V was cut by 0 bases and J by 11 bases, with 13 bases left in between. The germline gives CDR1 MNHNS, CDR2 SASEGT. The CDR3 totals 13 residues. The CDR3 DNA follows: TGTGCCAGCAGTGAAGCTGGCAGGGGCAAGGCTTTCTTT. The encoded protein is CASSEAGRGKAFF.

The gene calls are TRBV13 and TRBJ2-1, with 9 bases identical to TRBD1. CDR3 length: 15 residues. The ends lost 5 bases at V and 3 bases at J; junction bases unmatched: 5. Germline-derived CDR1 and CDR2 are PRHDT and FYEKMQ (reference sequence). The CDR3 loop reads CASSAGQGYYNEQFF. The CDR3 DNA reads TGTGCCAGCAGCGCGGGACAGGGATACTACAATGAGCAGTTCTTC.

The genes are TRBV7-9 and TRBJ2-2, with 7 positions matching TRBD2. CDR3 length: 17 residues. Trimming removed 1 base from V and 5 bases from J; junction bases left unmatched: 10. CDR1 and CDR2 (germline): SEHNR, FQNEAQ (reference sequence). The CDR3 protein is CASSLVIRLAATGELFF. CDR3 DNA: TGTGCCAGCAGCTTAGTCATTCGGCTAGCGGCTACCGGGGAGCTGTTTTTT. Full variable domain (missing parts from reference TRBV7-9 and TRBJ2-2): DTGVSQNPRHKITKRGQNVTFRCDPISEHNRLYWYRQTLGQGPEFLTYFQNEAQLEKSRLLSDRFSAERPKGSFSTLEIQRTEQGDSAMYLCASSLVIRLAATGELFFGEGSRLTVL.

The CDR3 sequence: CASSVDLQGYGYTF. The CDR3 region has the DNA TGTGCCAGCAGCGTAGACTTACAGGGGTATGGCTACACCTTC. The V gene is TRBV9, the J gene TRBJ1-2, with 7 nucleotides matching TRBD1. Germline V lookup: CDR1 SGDLS, CDR2 YYNGEE. The V segment lost 0 bases and the J segment 5 bases; nucleotides outside the gene matches: 4. This CDR3 comprises 14 residues.